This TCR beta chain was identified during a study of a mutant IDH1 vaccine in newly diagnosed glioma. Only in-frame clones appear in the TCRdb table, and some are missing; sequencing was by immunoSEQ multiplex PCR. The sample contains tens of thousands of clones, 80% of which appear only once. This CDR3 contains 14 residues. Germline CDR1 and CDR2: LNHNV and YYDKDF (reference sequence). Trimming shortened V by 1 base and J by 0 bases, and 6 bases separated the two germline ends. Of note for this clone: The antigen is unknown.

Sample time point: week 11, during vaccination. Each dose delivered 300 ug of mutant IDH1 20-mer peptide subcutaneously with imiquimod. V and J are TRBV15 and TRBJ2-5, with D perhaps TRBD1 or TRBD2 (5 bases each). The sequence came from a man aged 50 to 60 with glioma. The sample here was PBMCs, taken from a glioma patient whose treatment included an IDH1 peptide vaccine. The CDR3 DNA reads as TGTGCCACCAGCAGAGGGGGGAACCAAGAGACCCAGTACTTC. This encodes CATSRGGNQETQYF.